The subject of this entry is one T cell receptor (beta chain). Antigen unknown. CDR1 and CDR2 from the germline V gene are GTSNPN and SVGIG (reference sequence). The CDR3 is made up of 13 amino acids. Trimming took 0 bases from V and 8 from J, leaving 10 bases between them. This sample is drawn from a study of cytomegalovirus exposure and HLA in healthy donors. Points from the study as a whole: Reports indicate that TCR beta sequences accurately predicted the HLA-A and HLA-B alleles of most subjects.

Use of 60 Vbeta and 13 Jbeta primers characterized the PCR. Here immunoSEQ multiplex PCR was the method, and the copy in TCRdb shows in-frame clones only, minus some. The data contain roughly 120,000 clones, 73% of them singletons. This sequence was found in a woman between 35 and 50 years old in good health and CMV-seropositive. Sequences were obtained from PBMCs. The gene calls are TRBV30 and TRBJ1-4; no reliable D call. The CDR3 DNA sequence: TGTGCCTGGAGTGTACTGCGGGAAGAAAAACTGTTTTTT. As protein: CAWSVLREEKLFF.